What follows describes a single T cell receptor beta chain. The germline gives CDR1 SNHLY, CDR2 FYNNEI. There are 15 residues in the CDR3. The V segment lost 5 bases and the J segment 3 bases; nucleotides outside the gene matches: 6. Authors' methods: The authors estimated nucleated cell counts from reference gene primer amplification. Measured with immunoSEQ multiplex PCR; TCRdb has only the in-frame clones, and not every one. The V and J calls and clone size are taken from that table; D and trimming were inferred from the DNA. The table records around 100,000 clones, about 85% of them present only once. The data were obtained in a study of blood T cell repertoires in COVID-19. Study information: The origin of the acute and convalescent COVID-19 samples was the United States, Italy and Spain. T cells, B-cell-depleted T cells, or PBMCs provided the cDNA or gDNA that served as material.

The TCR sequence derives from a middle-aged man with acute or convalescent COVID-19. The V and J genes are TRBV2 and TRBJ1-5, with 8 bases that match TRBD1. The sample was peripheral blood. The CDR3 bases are TGTGCCAGCAGTCGCAGGGGGCCAAACAATCAGCCCCAGCATTTT. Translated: CASSRRGPNNQPQHF.